This entry concerns a single T cell receptor (beta chain). Its antigen is unidentified. TCRdb used MiXCR to reprocess the reads, holding one entry per CDR3 protein. The sample gives roughly 500,000 distinct CDR3 sequences, approximately 15% of which show up once; more than 20% is in the top ten. The germline gives CDR1 SEHNR, CDR2 FQNEAQ (reference sequence). CDR3 length equals 15 residues. Trimming took off 5 bases at V and 6 bases at J, with 19 bases between the two ends. This record comes from a study of T cell repertoires in cytomegalovirus infection. Across the study: Evidence of both CMV infection and a matching HLA type came from public TCR beta signatures.

Study-wide results and caveats: Totalled public TCR beta family frequency picked out people who carried CMV plus the relevant HLA.

Material: CD8+ T cells from PBMCs. The clonotype was recovered from a human donor in good health (CMV status not recorded). Some clones in this sample may be carry-over from other donors' samples. This chain connects TRBV7-9 to TRBJ1-2, with no clear D. Here the CDR3 reads CASSPPRRVSHGYTF. The CDR3, as DNA: TGTGCCAGCAGCCCCCCCCGTCGGGTCTCCCATGGCTACACCTTC.